What follows describes a single T cell receptor (beta chain). Its antigen is unknown. These data originate in a study of PD-1 blockade in classical Hodgkin lymphoma. Whole-study results and caveats: It was among complete responders that baseline diversity resembled that of newly diagnosed patients. The study reported lower baseline TCR diversity in newly diagnosed patients than in healthy donors.

Here immunoSEQ multiplex PCR was the method, and the copy in TCRdb shows in-frame clones only, minus some. The data contain 15,000 to 17,000 clones, 75% to 90% of them singletons. Each of the patients experienced relapse following autologous stem cell transplantation, and their brentuximab vedotin exposure differed. The CDR3 totals 14 residues. J is TRBJ1-5 and V is TRBV21-1; TRBD1 is the table's D call and was not checked against the DNA. TRBV21-1 is tagged as a pseudogene. The receptor was isolated from a human donor with classical Hodgkin lymphoma. The sample here was peripheral blood mononuclear cells (PBMCs), taken before the second cycle of nivolumab. CDR3 protein: CASGDTNSNQPQHF. The CDR3 coding sequence is TGTGCCAGCGGGGACACCAATAGCAATCAGCCCCAGCATTTT.